A selection of T cell receptor beta chains follows, all from one sample in a study of blood T cell repertoires in COVID-19. Using immunoSEQ multiplex PCR, the repertoire was profiled, and TCRdb retains in-frame clones only, with some absent. The sample includes some 88,000 clones, about 76% of them seen just once. Sequences were obtained from peripheral blood. Receptor source: a human donor in a cohort sampled during active COVID-19. The CDR3 runs from the conserved cysteine through the conserved F or W. Each record gives: CDR3 DNA, CDR3 protein, V gene, J gene, D gene, clone size. D genes are given only for firm matches. Only part of the rows carry a size: once, few, many, or a class if the clone is expanded.

CDR3nt: TGTGCCAGCAGCTTATGGACGAACGGGGGGTATGAGCAGTTCTTC
CDR3aa: CASSLWTNGGYEQFF
v_gene: TRBV7-9
j_gene: TRBJ2-1
d_gene: TRBD2
abundance: .

CDR3nt: TGTGCCAGTATCGGAGCGGGAGAGCAGTTCTTC
CDR3aa: CASIGAGEQFF
v_gene: TRBV19
j_gene: TRBJ2-1
d_gene: TRBD2
abundance: few

CDR3nt: TGTGCCAGCAGTCTTAGACCTAGCGGGGGAAATAACGGATACAATGAGCAGTTCTTC
CDR3aa: CASSLRPSGGNNGYNEQFF
v_gene: TRBV6-2/TRBV6-3
j_gene: TRBJ2-1
d_gene: TRBD2
abundance: .

CDR3nt: TGTGCCAGCAGCCCCGGGACTGCCAGACCGAGTTCCTACGAGCAGTACTTC
CDR3aa: CASSPGTARPSSYEQYF
v_gene: TRBV7-8
j_gene: TRBJ2-7
d_gene: .
abundance: .

CDR3nt: TGTGCCAGCAGCTACGGACAGGGGGCTCCAGATACGCAGTATTTT
CDR3aa: CASSYGQGAPDTQYF
v_gene: TRBV6-5
j_gene: TRBJ2-3
d_gene: TRBD1
abundance: .

CDR3nt: TGTGCCAGCAGCCCCACGTGGTTAGCGGGAGTCCAAGAGACCCAGTACTTC
CDR3aa: CASSPTWLAGVQETQYF
v_gene: TRBV13
j_gene: TRBJ2-5
d_gene: TRBD2
abundance: .

CDR3nt: TGTGCCAGCAGCCTACAGGGGTACGAGCAGTACTTC
CDR3aa: CASSLQGYEQYF
v_gene: TRBV6-2/TRBV6-3
j_gene: TRBJ2-7
d_gene: TRBD1
abundance: once

CDR3nt: TGTGCCAGCAGTTATAAGGGAGGGTCCACTGGGGAGACCCAGTACTTC
CDR3aa: CASSYKGGSTGETQYF
v_gene: TRBV6-5
j_gene: TRBJ2-5
d_gene: TRBD2
abundance: .

CDR3nt: TGCGCCAGCAGCCAAATCCGGGACAGCAATTCAGATACGCAGTATTTT
CDR3aa: CASSQIRDSNSDTQYF
v_gene: TRBV5-1
j_gene: TRBJ2-3
d_gene: TRBD1
abundance: .

CDR3nt: TGTGCCACCAGCAGAGATAACTCCAATTCACCCCTCCACTTT
CDR3aa: CATSRDNSNSPLHF
v_gene: TRBV15
j_gene: TRBJ1-6
d_gene: .
abundance: .

CDR3nt: TGTGCCAGCAGAGGAGGGCCCGGGACAGGGGGGAATTCACCCCTCCACTTT
CDR3aa: CASRGGPGTGGNSPLHF
v_gene: TRBV27
j_gene: TRBJ1-6
d_gene: TRBD1
abundance: .

CDR3nt: TGCGCCAGCAGCCCTCAACCCGGGACAGGGGGCCACAATGAGCAGTTCTTC
CDR3aa: CASSPQPGTGGHNEQFF
v_gene: TRBV5-1
j_gene: TRBJ2-1
d_gene: TRBD1
abundance: once

CDR3nt: TGTGCCACTAGAAGCAGGGGGCGGAATCAGCCCCAGCATTTT
CDR3aa: CATRSRGRNQPQHF
v_gene: TRBV24-1
j_gene: TRBJ1-5
d_gene: TRBD1
abundance: .

CDR3nt: TGTGCCAGCAGCTCCGGGCCCCAGGAGGCGGTCCACTTT
CDR3aa: CASSSGPQEAVHF
v_gene: TRBV5-4
j_gene: TRBJ1-6
d_gene: .
abundance: .

CDR3nt: TGCGCCAGCAGCCCCACAGTTGATCAGCCCCAGCATTTT
CDR3aa: CASSPTVDQPQHF
v_gene: TRBV5-1
j_gene: TRBJ1-5
d_gene: .
abundance: few

CDR3nt: TGTGCCAGCAGTTTAATCTCGGGGTCAGCTAATGAAAAACTGTTTTTT
CDR3aa: CASSLISGSANEKLFF
v_gene: TRBV28
j_gene: TRBJ1-4
d_gene: .
abundance: .

CDR3nt: TGTGCCAGCAGCCCCGGGACAACGAACACCGGGGAGCTGTTTTTT
CDR3aa: CASSPGTTNTGELFF
v_gene: TRBV7-9
j_gene: TRBJ2-2
d_gene: .
abundance: .

CDR3nt: TGTGCCAGCAGCCCCTCGGTGGCTAGCGGGAGTCGGGAGCAGTACTTC
CDR3aa: CASSPSVASGSREQYF
v_gene: TRBV7-8
j_gene: TRBJ2-7
d_gene: TRBD2
abundance: .

CDR3nt: TGCGCCAGCAGCAGGGGGCAGGGGGACACTGAAGCTTTCTTT
CDR3aa: CASSRGQGDTEAFF
v_gene: TRBV5-1
j_gene: TRBJ1-1
d_gene: TRBD1
abundance: .

CDR3nt: TGTGCCAGCAGCTTAAGAGGGTACAGAAACACCATATATTTT
CDR3aa: CASSLRGYRNTIYF
v_gene: TRBV7-2
j_gene: TRBJ1-3
d_gene: .
abundance: .

CDR3nt: TGTGCCAGCAGTTGGGACATGGGTACCCAGCATTTT
CDR3aa: CASSWDMGTQHF
v_gene: TRBV2
j_gene: TRBJ1-5
d_gene: .
abundance: .

CDR3nt: TGTGCCAGCAGGTACAGGGGACCTTTCTACGAGCAGTACTTC
CDR3aa: CASRYRGPFYEQYF
v_gene: TRBV6-4
j_gene: TRBJ2-7
d_gene: TRBD1
abundance: .

CDR3nt: TGTGCCAGCAGCTTAGGGGCAGGGAACTATGGCTACACCTTC
CDR3aa: CASSLGAGNYGYTF
v_gene: TRBV11-2
j_gene: TRBJ1-2
d_gene: .
abundance: .

CDR3nt: TGTGCCAGTAGTATGACAGGGGGGACTGAAAAGAGCAATCAGCCCCAGCATTTT
CDR3aa: CASSMTGGTEKSNQPQHF
v_gene: TRBV19
j_gene: TRBJ1-5
d_gene: TRBD1
abundance: once

CDR3nt: TGTGCCAGCAGCTTAGGGGGACCCGGGACTGGCCCTGAAGCTTTCTTT
CDR3aa: CASSLGGPGTGPEAFF
v_gene: TRBV7-6
j_gene: TRBJ1-1
d_gene: .
abundance: .